The present T cell receptor beta chain was sequenced within a study of T cells in Graves' hyperthyroidism and ophthalmopathy. The TCR beta CDR3 regions underwent amplification using RNA transcripts as the source. The study used the HTBI primer set for a first-round RT-PCR of the TCR CDR3. From the multiplex PCR reads, TCRdb called clonotypes with MiXCR, one entry per CDR3 protein. This sample has more than 300,000 distinct CDR3 sequences; roughly 13% occur once, and the top ten carry 9.2%. This clonotype came up many times. The sequencing sample was made of blood. The sequence was collected from a woman aged 18-29 years with Graves' hyperthyroidism.

CDR3 sequence (DNA): TGCAGTGCTAGAGCAAGACAGGGGGGCGTGAAATACAATGAGCAGTTCTTC. It translates to CSARARQGGVKYNEQFF. The chain links TRBV20-1 to TRBJ2-1; 9 bases match TRBD1. This CDR3 region has 17 residues. Per the germline V gene, CDR1 is DFQATT and CDR2 is SNEGSKA (reference sequence). V was clipped by 1 base and J by 4 bases; unmatched bases: 11.